This T cell receptor beta chain is from a study of shared clonotypes between healthy human individuals. The CDR3 is 17 amino acids. Germline-derived CDR1 and CDR2 are MDHEN and SYDVKM. Trimming at V came to 6 bases and at J to 2 bases, leaving 13 bases not matched to a gene. CD45RA-negative memory and CD45RA+ naive subsets were split from the CD4+ cells. Researchers ran the assay at a deep level. Every subset's genomic DNA went evenly onto several immunoSEQ plates. The table came from immunoSEQ multiplex PCR; TCRdb's copy has only in-frame clones and leaves some out. This sample has some 1.5 million clones, with approximately 98% found just once.

The chain couples TRBV28 to TRBJ2-7; 10 bases are shared with TRBD2. The sequence derives from a man aged 25-40 years in good health. The sequenced material came from naive CD4+ T cells sorted from blood. As for subset: CD45RA+ positively selected. The DNA of the CDR3 is TGTGCCAGCAGAAACCGGCGGCTAGCGGGAGCTACCTACGAGCAGTACTTC. It translates to CASRNRRLAGATYEQYF.